This T cell receptor beta chain was retrieved from a study of regulatory T cells in long-lasting Graves disease. Overall study findings and caveats: Sharing of public clonotypes was greater in persistent patients (roughly 2,600) than in new patients (around 890). Persistent disease was characterized by preferential usage of TRBV28, TRBJ1-2 and TRBJ2-5.

CDR3 length: 15 amino acids. V lost 7 bases and J 2 bases, leaving 15 bases between the germline ends. The germline CDR1 and CDR2 sequences are SNHLY and FYNNEI. As regards this clonotype: Its antigen is undetermined.

iRepertoire HTBI primers and Arm-PCR of CDR3 regions built TCR beta libraries. Authors' analysis steps: About 62 TRBV and around 15 TRBJ segments were identified across samples. TCRdb passed the multiplex PCR reads through MiXCR, listing each CDR3 protein once. Clone size and V and J calls follow TCRdb, not the original study. The table has approximately 210,000 distinct CDR3 sequences, around 19% seen once. Indicated time point: newly diagnosed GD, antithyroid drugs for less than 3 months. Researchers made the TCR library from RNA that was extracted from PBMCs. By American Thyroid Association guidelines, Graves' disease was diagnosed in the cohort.

The starting material was peripheral blood mononuclear cells (PBMCs), obtained at new diagnosis, from a patient treated with antithyroid drugs. The receptor comes from a female donor with Graves disease. The chain couples TRBV2 to TRBJ2-1, with a tentative D call TRBD1 (6 bases). This CDR3 is CASNQQGDTYNEQFF. DNA of the CDR3: TGTGCCAGCAATCAACAGGGAGACACCTACAATGAGCAGTTCTTC.